The following is a T cell receptor beta chain sequence with its context. No cognate antigen has been identified for it. Within one base of it there is no much larger clone, and no base qualities were kept. The data derive from a study of blood T cell repertoires in COVID-19 (dated by TCRdb to 2018 to 2020). About the study as a whole: The collaborator samples originated in the United States, Italy and Spain and spanned the acute and convalescent phases of COVID-19. The prospective study material was composed of cDNA or gDNA derived from T cells, B-cell-depleted T cells, or PBMCs. Subjects who had been exposed to COVID-19, were actively infected with it, or had recovered from it provided the deeply sampled blood TCRbeta repertoires that made up the dataset. The repertoires were made available in a free public database intended to serve as a resource for research on the immune response to SARS-CoV-2. The samples were drawn from two sources: the first 160 participants of the ongoing ImmuneRACE study, and over 950 subjects contributed by 6 global collaborators. Nearly every sample came with metadata listing a de-identified subject ID, COVID-19 status, age in years and sex. Where HLA class I and class II types were available, the types were taken from metadata supplied by the sample provider, not from assay-based typing.

Overall study outcomes, separate from this receptor: The amount of clinical and demographic metadata varied by source and participant and was provided uncurated.

The collaborating institutions used their own protocols to collect whole blood in K2EDTA tubes. For TCRbeta analysis, collaborator samples were shipped as frozen whole blood, as isolated PBMCs, or as DNA extracted from either sample type. TCRbeta CDR3 regions were amplified from genomic DNA by means of the immunoSEQ Assay, a bias-controlled multiplex PCR. The authors' analysis ran thus. Nucleated cell counts per sample were estimated from amplification of reference gene primers within the assay. To quantify the absolute abundance of each unique TCRbeta CDR3 rearrangement, sequence reads were collapsed and filtered. For each sample, productive Simpson clonality was calculated by taking the square root of Simpson's diversity index across productive rearrangements. This immuneACCESS table, as held by TCRdb, lists in-frame sequences with V and J called but not all clones. Of the missing ones, under half trace to an unresolved V gene in checked studies; the others have no known cause. V and J calls and clone size come straight from that table; D and trimming were deduced from the DNA. The sample records about 64,000 clones, around 80% of which are singletons. Together, the top ten hold 5.5% to 6% of the sample.

Input material: peripheral blood. The TCR was taken from a woman in her sixties or seventies with acute or convalescent COVID-19.

The nucleotides are TGTGCCAGCAGCCAAGAGCGGCCCCCAGGGGCTGAAGCTTTCTTT. The resulting protein is CASSQERPPGAEAFF. The chain joins TRBV3-1 (or the pseudogene TRBV3-2) to TRBJ1-1; D gene: possibly TRBD1, on 6 matching bases. For CDR1 and CDR2, the germline V gene (reference sequence) lists LGHDT and YNNKEL. The CDR3 runs 15 amino acids, cysteine and phenylalanine included. The retained sequence is limited to the CDR3, 45 bases, with the frame set at the first base. The V and J ends are trimmed by 0 bases and 6 bases, leaving 14 bases between them.